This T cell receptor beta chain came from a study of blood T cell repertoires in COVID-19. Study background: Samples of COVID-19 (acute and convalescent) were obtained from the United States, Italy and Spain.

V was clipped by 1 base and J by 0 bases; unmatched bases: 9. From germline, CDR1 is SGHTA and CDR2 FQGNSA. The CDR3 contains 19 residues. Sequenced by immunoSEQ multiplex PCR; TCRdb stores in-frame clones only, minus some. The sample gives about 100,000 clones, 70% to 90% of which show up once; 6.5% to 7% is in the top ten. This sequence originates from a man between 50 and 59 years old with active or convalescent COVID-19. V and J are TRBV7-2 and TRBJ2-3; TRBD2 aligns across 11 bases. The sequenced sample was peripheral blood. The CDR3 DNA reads TGTGCCAGCAGCTTAGTAGCGGGAGGGTCCTCCCTCAGCACAGATACGCAGTATTTT. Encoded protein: CASSLVAGGSSLSTDTQYF.